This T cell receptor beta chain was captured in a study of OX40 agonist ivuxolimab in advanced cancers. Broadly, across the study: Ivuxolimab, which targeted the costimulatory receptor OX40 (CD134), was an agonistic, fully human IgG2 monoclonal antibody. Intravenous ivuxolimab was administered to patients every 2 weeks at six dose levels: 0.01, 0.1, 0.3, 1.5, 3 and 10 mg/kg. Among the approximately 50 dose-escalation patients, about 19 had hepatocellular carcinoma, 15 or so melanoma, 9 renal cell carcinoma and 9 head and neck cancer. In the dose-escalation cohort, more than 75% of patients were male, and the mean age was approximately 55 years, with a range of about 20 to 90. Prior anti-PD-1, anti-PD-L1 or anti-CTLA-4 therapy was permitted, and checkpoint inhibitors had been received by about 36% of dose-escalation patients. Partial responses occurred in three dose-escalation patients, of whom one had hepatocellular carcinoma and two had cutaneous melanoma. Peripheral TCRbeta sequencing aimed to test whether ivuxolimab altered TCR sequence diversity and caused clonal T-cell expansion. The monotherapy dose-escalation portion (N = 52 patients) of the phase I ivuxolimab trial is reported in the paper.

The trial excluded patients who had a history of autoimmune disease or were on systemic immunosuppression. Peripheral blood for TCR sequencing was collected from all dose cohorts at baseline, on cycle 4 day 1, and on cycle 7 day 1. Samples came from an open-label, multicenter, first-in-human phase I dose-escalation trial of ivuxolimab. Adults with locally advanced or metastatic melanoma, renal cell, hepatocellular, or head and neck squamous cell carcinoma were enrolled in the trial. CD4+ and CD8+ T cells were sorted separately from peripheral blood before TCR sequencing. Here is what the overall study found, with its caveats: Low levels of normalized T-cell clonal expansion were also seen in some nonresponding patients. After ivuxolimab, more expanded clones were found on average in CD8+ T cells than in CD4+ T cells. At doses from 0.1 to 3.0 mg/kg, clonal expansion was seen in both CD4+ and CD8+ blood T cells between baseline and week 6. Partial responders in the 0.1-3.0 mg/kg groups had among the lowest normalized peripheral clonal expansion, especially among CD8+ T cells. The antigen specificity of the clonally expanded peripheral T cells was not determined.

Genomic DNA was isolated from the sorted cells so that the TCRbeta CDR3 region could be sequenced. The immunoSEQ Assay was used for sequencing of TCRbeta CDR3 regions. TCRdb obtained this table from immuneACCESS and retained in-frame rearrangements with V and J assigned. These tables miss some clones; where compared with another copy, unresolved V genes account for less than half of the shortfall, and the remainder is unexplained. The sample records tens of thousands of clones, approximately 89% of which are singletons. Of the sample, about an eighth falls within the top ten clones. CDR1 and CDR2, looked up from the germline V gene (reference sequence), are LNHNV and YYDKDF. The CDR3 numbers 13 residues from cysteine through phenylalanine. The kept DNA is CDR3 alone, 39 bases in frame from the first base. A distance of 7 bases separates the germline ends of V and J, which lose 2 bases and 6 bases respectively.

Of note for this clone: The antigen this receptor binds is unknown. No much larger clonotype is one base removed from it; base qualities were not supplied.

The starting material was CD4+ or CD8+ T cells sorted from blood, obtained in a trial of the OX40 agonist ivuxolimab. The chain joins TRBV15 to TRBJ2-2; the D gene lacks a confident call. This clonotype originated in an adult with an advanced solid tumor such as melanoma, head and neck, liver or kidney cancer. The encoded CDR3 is CATSRSGPGELFF. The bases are TGTGCCACCAGCAGATCTGGCCCCGGGGAGCTGTTTTTT.